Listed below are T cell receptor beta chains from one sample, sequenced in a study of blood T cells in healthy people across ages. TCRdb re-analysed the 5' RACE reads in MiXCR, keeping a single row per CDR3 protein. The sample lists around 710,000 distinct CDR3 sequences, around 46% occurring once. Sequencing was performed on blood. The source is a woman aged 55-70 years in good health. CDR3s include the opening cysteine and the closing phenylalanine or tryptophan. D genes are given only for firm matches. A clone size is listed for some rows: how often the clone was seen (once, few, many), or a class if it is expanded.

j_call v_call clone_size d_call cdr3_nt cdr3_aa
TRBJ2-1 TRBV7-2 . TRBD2 TGTGCCAGCCTTCCCGGGGGGGGAAACTACAATGAGCAGTTCTTC CASLPGGGNYNEQFF
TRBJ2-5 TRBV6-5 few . TGTGCCAGCAGTTACGCCCTCCCCCGGCGGACGGAGACCCAGTACTTC CASSYALPRRTETQYF
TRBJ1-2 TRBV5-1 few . TGCGCCAGCAGCTTGGAAGACTATGGCTACACCTTC CASSLEDYGYTF
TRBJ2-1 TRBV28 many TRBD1 TGTGCCAGCAGTTCTAATCGACAGGGGAGCCCCTACAATGAGCAGTTCTTC CASSSNRQGSPYNEQFF
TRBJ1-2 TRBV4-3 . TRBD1 TGCGCCAGCAGCGTACGGACAGGGACTAACTATGGCTACACCTTC CASSVRTGTNYGYTF
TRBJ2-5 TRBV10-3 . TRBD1 TGTGCCATCAGTCCCGGGACAGGAAAAGAGACCCAGTACTTC CAISPGTGKETQYF
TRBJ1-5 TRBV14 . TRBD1 TGTGCCACCAGGACAGGGTACGATCAGCCCCAGCATTTT CATRTGYDQPQHF
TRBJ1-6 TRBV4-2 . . TGTGCCAGCAGAAACAGGGCAGATGCACCCCTCCACTTT CASRNRADAPLHF
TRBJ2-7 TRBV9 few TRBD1 TGTGCCAGCAGCGGGACAGGGAAGGAGCAGTACTTC CASSGTGKEQYF
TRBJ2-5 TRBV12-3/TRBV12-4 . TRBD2 TGTGCCAGCAGACTCGGACTAGCGGGGGGGGTACAAGAGACCCAGTACTTC CASRLGLAGGVQETQYF
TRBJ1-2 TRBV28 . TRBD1 TGTGCCAGCAGTACCCGACAGGGGTGGGACTATGGCTACACCTTC CASSTRQGWDYGYTF
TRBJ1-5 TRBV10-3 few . TGTGCCATCAGTGAGCTGGGAGGCAATCAGCCCCAGCATTTT CAISELGGNQPQHF
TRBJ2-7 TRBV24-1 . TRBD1 TGTGCCACCAGTGAGCCGGGACAGGGAATCTACGAGCAGTACTTC CATSEPGQGIYEQYF
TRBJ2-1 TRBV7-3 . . TGTGCCAGGAAGTGGGGGGACATCTACAATGAGCAGTTCTTC CARKWGDIYNEQFF
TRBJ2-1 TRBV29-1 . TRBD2 TGCAGCGTGGGCGGGGCGGGAGGGCCTTTCAATGAGCAGTTCTTC CSVGGAGGPFNEQFF
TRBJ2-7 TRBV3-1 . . TGTGCCAGCAGCCAAGACTCGGAGAGGGGCTCCTACGAGCGGTACTTC CASSQDSERGSYERYF
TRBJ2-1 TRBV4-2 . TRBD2 TGTGCCAGCAGCCAAGAACCTAGCGGGAGCTCCTACAATGAGCAGTTCTTC CASSQEPSGSSYNEQFF
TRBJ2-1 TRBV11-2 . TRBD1 TGTGCCAGCAGCGCGGACAGGAGTTCCTACAATGAGCAGTTCTTC CASSADRSSYNEQFF
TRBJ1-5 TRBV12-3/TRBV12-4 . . TGTGCCTCTGTAGGCAGGACCAATCAGCCCCAGCATTTT CASVGRTNQPQHF
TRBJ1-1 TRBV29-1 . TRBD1 TGCAGCGTTGGGGGGACAGGGAACACTGAAGCTTTCTTT CSVGGTGNTEAFF
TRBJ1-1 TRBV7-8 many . TGTGCCAGCAGCTTAGGAGCGGGGGGGTCTAGAAACACTGAAGCTTTCTTT CASSLGAGGSRNTEAFF
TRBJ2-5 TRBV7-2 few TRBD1 TGTGCCAGCAGTTATAGACAGGGGACGTTAGAGACCCAGTACTTC CASSYRQGTLETQYF
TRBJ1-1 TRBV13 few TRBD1 TGTGCCAGCAGCTTAGGGGGACAGGACACTGAAGCTTTCTTT CASSLGGQDTEAFF
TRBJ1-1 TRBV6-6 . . TGTGCCAGCAGGCCGGGGTTAAGCGGGTACACTGAAGCTTTCTTT CASRPGLSGYTEAFF
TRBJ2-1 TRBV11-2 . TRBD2 TGTGCCAGCAGCTTAAGATCTAACGTAAGGACTAGCGGGGCCTACAATGAGCAGTTCTTC CASSLRSNVRTSGAYNEQFF
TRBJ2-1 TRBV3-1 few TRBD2 TGTGCCAGCAGCCAAAGGGGACTAGCGGGGGGCGATGAGCAGTTCTTC CASSQRGLAGGDEQFF
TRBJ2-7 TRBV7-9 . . TGTGCCAGCAGCTTAATAGGCGGAGACTACGAGCAGTACTTC CASSLIGGDYEQYF
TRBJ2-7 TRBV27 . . TGTGCCAGCAGTCTTACCGGTCTCGGGGAGCAGTACTTC CASSLTGLGEQYF
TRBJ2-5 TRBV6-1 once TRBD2 TGTGCCAGCAGTGAATCAGCGGGGGAACAAGAGACCCAGTACTTC CASSESAGEQETQYF
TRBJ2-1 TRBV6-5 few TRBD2 TGTGCCAGCAGTTACTCGAGCGGGGGACCCGGCTCCTACAATGAGCAGTTCTTC CASSYSSGGPGSYNEQFF
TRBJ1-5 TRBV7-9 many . TGTGCCAGCAGCTTGCTCAATCAGCCCCAGCATTTT CASSLLNQPQHF
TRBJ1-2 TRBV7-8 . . TGTGCCAGCAGCTTAGGAGTGGGGGCCTATGGCTACACCTTC CASSLGVGAYGYTF